Below are 13 T cell receptor beta chains sequenced from a single sample in a study of blood T cells in healthy people across ages. For the second PCR, which ran for about 7 to 12 cycles, a sample-barcoded 5' primer and a J-beta primer mix were used. TCRdb fed the 5' RACE reads into MiXCR, producing one record per CDR3 protein. The sample yields about 1.6 million distinct CDR3 sequences, roughly 30% seen once. The sequencing sample was made of blood. These receptors were obtained from a woman younger than 45 in good health.

The chain recombines TRBV6-5 with TRBJ2-1, with 11 bases aligning to TRBD2. The CDR3 runs 18 residues. Germline values: CDR1 MNHEY, CDR2 SVGAGI. After removal of 2 bases from V and 0 bases from J, the junction contained 6 bases not matched to a gene. The CDR3 DNA is TGTGCCAGCAGTTACCGGCTAGCGGGGGGACTCTCCTACAATGAGCAGTTCTTC. Protein: CASSYRLAGGLSYNEQFF.

There are a few counts of this clonotype. Here the CDR3 reads CSVDNRGLEAFF. As DNA, the CDR3 is TGCAGCGTTGATAACAGGGGGCTTGAGGCTTTCTTT. V and J are TRBV29-1 and TRBJ1-1, with 9 bases lining up with TRBD1. Losses at the gene ends were 3 bases for V and 11 bases for J; bases not matched to a gene: 7. Per the germline V gene, CDR1 is SQVTM and CDR2 is ANQGSEA. The CDR3 has 12 residues.

The chain couples TRBV11-1 to TRBJ1-3; weak D call: TRBD1 (6 bases). This CDR3 is 15 amino acids long. Germline V gene data show CDR1 as SGHAT and CDR2 as FQDESV (reference sequence). CDR3 DNA sequence: TGTGCATGCCCGCCCGAAAGGGGGGCCGGAAACACCATATATTTT. This codes for CACPPERGAGNTIYF.

J is TRBJ2-1 and V is TRBV6-5; D is perhaps TRBD2 (7 bases). Trimming removed 2 bases from V and 9 bases from J, with 14 bases in between. The CDR3 loop spans 14 amino acids. The germline V gene has CDR1 MNHEY and CDR2 SVGAGI. This CDR3 reads CASSYGGAGSEQFF. CDR3 in DNA: TGTGCCAGCAGTTACGGGGGGGCGGGTTCTGAGCAGTTCTTC.

This clonotype showed up many times. The chain couples TRBV29-1 to TRBJ2-1; TRBD2 matches 12 bases. Per germline, CDR1 SQVTM and CDR2 ANQGSEA. This CDR3 has 14 residues. V dropped 6 bases and J dropped 12; count of bases not matched to a gene: 12. The CDR3 reads CSVPPSGREYGQFF. CDR3 nucleotides: TGCAGCGTACCCCCTAGCGGGAGGGAATATGGGCAGTTCTTC.

This clonotype was counted only a few times. The chain has TRBV20-1 and TRBJ2-3; 9 bases fit TRBD2. V was clipped by 3 bases and J by 0 bases; unmatched bases: 7. CDR3 length: 16 residues. CDR1 and CDR2 from the germline V gene are DFQATT and SNEGSKA (reference sequence). DNA for the CDR3: TGCAGTGCTAGGGAGCGGGGGGCCGTAAGCACAGATACGCAGTATTTT. It translates to CSARERGAVSTDTQYF.

CDR3 loop: CASSFSQGEDGYTF. The CDR3, as DNA: TGCGCCAGCAGCTTCTCTCAGGGGGAAGATGGCTACACCTTC. The gene calls are TRBV5-1 and TRBJ1-2, with 7 bases matching TRBD1. Trimming cost V 2 bases and J 6 bases; bases outside gene matches: 7. Looked up from germline, CDR1 is SGHRS and CDR2 is YFSETQ. The CDR3 is 14 amino acids.

This clonotype was counted only a few times. The V gene is TRBV6-1, the J gene TRBJ2-3, with 11 bases aligning to TRBD2. This CDR3 has 16 residues. The V and J ends lost 5 bases and 0 bases, in that order; junction bases with no gene match: 4. CDR1 and CDR2 from the germline V gene are MNHNS and SASEGT. The CDR3 coding sequence is TGTGCCAGCAGTCTTAGCGGGAGGGCGAGCACAGATACGCAGTATTTT. Amino acid sequence: CASSLSGRASTDTQYF.

This clonotype was counted between two and nine times. The chain is built from TRBV5-1 and TRBJ1-1, with D possibly being TRBD1 (5 bases). The CDR3 extends over 14 amino acids. Germline lookup yields CDR1 SGHRS and CDR2 YFSETQ. Trimming cost V 0 bases and J 1 base, with 7 bases left between them. CDR3 residues: CASSLDGANTEAFF. CDR3 bases: TGCGCCAGCAGCTTGGACGGGGCGAACACTGAAGCTTTCTTT.

Ten or more counts support this clonotype. V usage is TRBV4-2 and J usage is TRBJ2-7, with D unclear. CDR1 and CDR2 from the germline V gene are LGHNA and YNFKEQ. The CDR3 sequence is 16 residues long. V lost 0 bases and J lost 9, with 21 bases in between. The CDR3 is CASSQEGRNELWGQYF. DNA of the CDR3: TGTGCCAGCAGCCAAGAAGGGCGGAACGAACTATGGGGGCAGTACTTC.

As regards this clonotype: Mismatch with germline at one junction end may stem from a read error. The chain has TRBV15 and TRBJ2-1; perhaps TRBD2 as D (5 bases). Germline V gene sequence: CDR1 LNHNV, CDR2 YYDKDF (reference sequence). CDR3 length: 16 amino acids. CDR3 coding DNA: TGTGCCACCAGCAGACCCCCCGGCCTAGACTACAATGAGCAGGTCTTC. Amino acids: CATSRPPGLDYNEQVF. Looking up the rest from reference TRBV15 and TRBJ2-1 gives the full variable domain: DAMVIQNPRYQVTQFGKPVTLSCSQTLNHNVMYWYQQKSSQAPKLLFHYYDKDFNNEADTPDNFQSRRPNTSFCFLDIRSPGLGDTAMYLCATSRPPGLDYNEQVFGPGTRLTVL.

In the case of this clonotype: One end of the junction varies from germline; a read error may be responsible. The chain is built from TRBV30 and TRBJ1-2; D gene uncertain. Germline CDR1 reads GTSNPN; CDR2 reads SVGIG (reference sequence). The CDR3 loop spans 12 amino acids. The CDR3 sequence: CAWAGQKYGDTF. In DNA, the CDR3 is TGTGCCTGGGCTGGTCAGAAATATGGCGACACCTTC.

This chain joins TRBV5-1 and TRBJ2-7, with a possible D match to TRBD2 (6 bases). V dropped 3 bases and J dropped 5 bases, with 21 bases sitting between them. Germline assignment: CDR1 SGHRS and CDR2 YFSETQ. CDR3 length: 16 residues. The CDR3 DNA reads as TGCGCCAGCAGCTACGCCCCAGAACTAGCTAGCGACGAGCAGTACTTC. This encodes CASSYAPELASDEQYF. The full variable domain, with the rest looked up from reference TRBV5-1 and TRBJ2-7, is KAGVTQTPRYLIKTRGQQVTLSCSPISGHRSVSWYQQTPGQGLQFLFEYFSETQRNKGNFPGRFSGRQFSNSRSEMNVSTLELGDSALYLCASSYAPELASDEQYFGPGTRLTVT.